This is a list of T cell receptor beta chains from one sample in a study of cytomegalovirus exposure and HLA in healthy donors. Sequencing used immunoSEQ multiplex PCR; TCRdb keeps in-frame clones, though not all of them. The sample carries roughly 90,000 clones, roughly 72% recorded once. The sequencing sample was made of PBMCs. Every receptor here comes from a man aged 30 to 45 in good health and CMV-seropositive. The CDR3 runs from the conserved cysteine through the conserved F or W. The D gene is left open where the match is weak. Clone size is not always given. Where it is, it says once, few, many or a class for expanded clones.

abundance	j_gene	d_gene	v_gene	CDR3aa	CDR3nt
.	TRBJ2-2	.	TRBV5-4	CASSLEGRTGTGELFF	TGTGCCAGCAGCTTGGAGGGGCGCACGGGTACCGGGGAGCTGTTTTTT
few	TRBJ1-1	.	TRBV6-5	CASRVTRDGGTEAFF	TGTGCCAGCAGGGTAACCAGGGATGGCGGCACTGAAGCTTTCTTT
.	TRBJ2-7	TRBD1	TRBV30	CAWDRGRPAYEQYF	TGTGCCTGGGACAGGGGGCGCCCGGCGTACGAGCAGTACTTC
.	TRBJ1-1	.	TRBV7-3	CASSFGGMNPEAFF	TGTGCCAGCAGCTTCGGGGGGATGAACCCTGAAGCTTTCTTT
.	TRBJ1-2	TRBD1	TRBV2	CASNPGQGSGYTF	TGTGCCAGCAATCCGGGACAGGGCTCAGGCTACACCTTC
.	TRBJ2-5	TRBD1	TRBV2	CASSTGQGVSETQYF	TGTGCCAGCAGTACGGGACAGGGGGTGTCGGAGACCCAGTACTTC
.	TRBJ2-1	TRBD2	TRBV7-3	CASSPGLASEQFF	TGTGCCAGCAGCCCAGGACTAGCAAGTGAGCAGTTCTTC
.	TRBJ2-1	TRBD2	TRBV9	CASSPRGTSGGALNEQFF	TGTGCCAGCAGCCCAAGAGGGACTAGCGGGGGGGCCCTCAATGAGCAGTTCTTC
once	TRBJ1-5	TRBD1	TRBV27	CASGRTGANQPQHF	TGTGCCAGCGGGAGGACAGGGGCCAATCAGCCCCAGCATTTT
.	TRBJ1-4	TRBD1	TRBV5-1	CASSPGGLSTNEKLFF	TGCGCCAGCAGCCCAGGGGGATTATCCACTAATGAAAAACTGTTTTTT
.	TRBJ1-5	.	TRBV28	CASSRDSNQPQHF	TGTGCCAGCAGCAGGGATAGCAATCAGCCCCAGCATTTT
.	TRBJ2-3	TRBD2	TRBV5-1	CASSPGLAGGPDTQYF	TGCGCCAGCAGCCCGGGACTAGCGGGAGGGCCAGATACGCAGTATTTT
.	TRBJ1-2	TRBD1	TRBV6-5	CASSYSPGGIGYTF	TGTGCCAGCAGTTACTCGCCAGGGGGTATCGGCTACACCTTC
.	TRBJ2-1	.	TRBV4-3	CASSQAQAYNEQFF	TGCGCCAGCAGCCAAGCGCAGGCCTACAATGAGCAGTTCTTC
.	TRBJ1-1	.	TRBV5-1	CASSLRGNTEAFF	TGCGCCAGCAGCTTGAGGGGTAACACTGAAGCTTTCTTT
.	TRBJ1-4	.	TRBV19	CASSIIARAGEKLFF	TGTGCCAGTAGTATAATAGCGAGGGCTGGTGAAAAACTGTTTTTT
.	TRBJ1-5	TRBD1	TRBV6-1	CASTIQTGNQPQHF	TGTGCCAGCACAATCCAGACAGGGAATCAGCCCCAGCATTTT
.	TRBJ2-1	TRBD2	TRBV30	CAWSVKTGLANNEQFF	TGTGCCTGGAGTGTAAAGACGGGACTAGCGAACAATGAGCAGTTCTTC
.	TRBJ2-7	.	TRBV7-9	CASSLSTESYEQYF	TGTGCCAGCAGCTTATCGACGGAGTCCTACGAGCAGTACTTC
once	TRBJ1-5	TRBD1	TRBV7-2	CASSLVGGDRGPSNQPQHF	TGTGCCAGCAGCTTAGTGGGGGGTGACAGGGGGCCTAGCAATCAGCCCCAGCATTTT
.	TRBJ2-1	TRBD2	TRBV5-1	CASSLFSGGPSNEQFF	TGCGCCAGCAGCTTGTTTAGCGGGGGACCTTCCAATGAGCAGTTCTTC
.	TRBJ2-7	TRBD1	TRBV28	CASKEGQVYEQYF	TGTGCCAGCAAGGAGGGACAGGTCTACGAGCAGTACTTC
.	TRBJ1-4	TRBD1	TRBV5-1	CASSLGQGVSNEKLFF	TGCGCCAGCAGCTTGGGACAGGGGGTCAGTAATGAAAAACTGTTTTTT
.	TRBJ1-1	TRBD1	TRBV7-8	CASSFPWDRGGNTEAFF	TGTGCCAGCAGCTTCCCCTGGGACAGGGGTGGGAACACTGAAGCTTTCTTT
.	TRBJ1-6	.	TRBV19	CASSIAGIHNSPLHF	TGTGCCAGTAGTATAGCGGGGATTCATAATTCACCCCTCCACTTT
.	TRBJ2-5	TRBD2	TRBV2	CASTRSLAGTQETQYF	TGTGCCAGCACCCGGTCACTAGCGGGGACCCAAGAGACCCAGTACTTC
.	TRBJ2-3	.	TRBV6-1	CASIPRRADTQYF	TGTGCCAGCATTCCGAGGAGAGCAGATACGCAGTATTTT
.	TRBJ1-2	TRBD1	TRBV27	CASSLSGQGYGYTF	TGTGCCAGCAGTTTATCGGGACAGGGCTATGGCTACACCTTC
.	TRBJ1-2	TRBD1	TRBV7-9	CASSLGDRGEANYGYTF	TGTGCCAGCAGCTTAGGGGACAGGGGCGAAGCTAACTATGGCTACACCTTC
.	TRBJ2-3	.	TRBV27	CASSRSGQSTDTQYF	TGTGCCAGCAGTCGGTCGGGTCAAAGCACAGATACGCAGTATTTT
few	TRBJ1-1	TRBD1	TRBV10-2	CASSQGANTEAFF	TGCGCCAGCAGCCAGGGGGCCAACACTGAAGCTTTCTTT
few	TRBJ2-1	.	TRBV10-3	CATGKVEGSYNEQFF	TGTGCCACCGGGAAAGTGGAGGGCTCCTACAATGAGCAGTTCTTC
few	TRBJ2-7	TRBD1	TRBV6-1	CASSEAGTGVTYEQYF	TGTGCCAGCAGTGAAGCTGGGACAGGAGTAACCTACGAGCAGTACTTC
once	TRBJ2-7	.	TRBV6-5	CASSYVGEQYF	TGTGCCAGCAGTTACGTCGGCGAGCAGTACTTC
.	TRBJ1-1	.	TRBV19	CASSKSGTEAFF	TGTGCCAGTAGTAAGAGTGGCACTGAAGCTTTCTTT
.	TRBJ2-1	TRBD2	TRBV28	CASKRADREDEQFF	TGTGCCAGCAAACGAGCGGACCGGGAGGATGAGCAGTTCTTC
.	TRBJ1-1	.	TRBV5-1	CASTTGAGKANTEAFF	TGCGCCAGCACCACGGGAGCTGGCAAAGCGAACACTGAAGCTTTCTTT